This T cell receptor beta chain was found in a study of spatial heterogeneity in lung cancer. Study-wide background: The study consistently detected more beta-chain than alpha-chain sequences.

Time point given: sample taken at primary tumor resection. Whole RNA came from tumor, nontumor lung or frozen PBMC and was sequenced without being sorted. Patients with untreated early-stage non-small cell lung cancer, numbering around 72, were the donors. In the library, each TCR cDNA molecule bore its own unique molecular identifier. TCRdb recomputed calls from the 5' RACE reads with MiXCR, one row per CDR3 protein. The sample shows around 60,000 distinct CDR3 sequences, 7.5% to 9% of them seen only once. This clonotype was recorded at least ten times. The germline V gene encodes CDR1 SGHDN and CDR2 FVKESK. This CDR3 is 15 amino acids long. The V end was cut by 3 bases, the J end by 5 bases, with 14 bases between.

V usage is TRBV14 and J usage is TRBJ2-1; D gene unclear. The sample here was PBMCs, taken at surgery. This receptor was identified in a female donor with early-stage non-small cell lung cancer. CDR3 coding DNA: TGTGCCAGCAGCCAGAACCTCCCGTCCGACAATGAGCAGTTCTTC. Translating it yields CASSQNLPSDNEQFF. Full variable domain (remainder filled in from reference TRBV14 and TRBJ2-1): EAGVTQFPSHSVIEKGQTVTLRCDPISGHDNLYWYRRVMGKEIKFLLHFVKESKQDESGMPNNRFLAERTGGTYSTLKVQPAELEDSGVYFCASSQNLPSDNEQFFGPGTRLTVL.